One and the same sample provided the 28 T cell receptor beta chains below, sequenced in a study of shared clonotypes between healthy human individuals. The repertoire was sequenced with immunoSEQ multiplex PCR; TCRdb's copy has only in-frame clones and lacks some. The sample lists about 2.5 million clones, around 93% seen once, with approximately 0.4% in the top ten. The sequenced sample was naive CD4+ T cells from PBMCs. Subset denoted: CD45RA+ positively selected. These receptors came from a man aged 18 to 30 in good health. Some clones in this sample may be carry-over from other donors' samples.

The CDR3 here is CASSPYRGRGTQYF. The CDR3, as DNA: TGTGCCAGCTCACCCTACAGGGGCCGGGGGACCCAGTACTTC. V is TRBV18 and J is TRBJ2-5; 7 bases are a match to TRBD1. Trimming at V came to 3 bases and at J to 7 bases, leaving 8 bases not matched to a gene. In germline, CDR1 is KGHSH, CDR2 LQKENI. The CDR3 has 14 amino acids. The complete variable domain, with remaining parts taken from reference TRBV18 and TRBJ2-5, reads NAGVMQNPRHLVRRRGQEARLRCSPMKGHSHVYWYRQLPEEGLKFMVYLQKENIIDESGMPKERFSAEFPKEGPSILRIQQVVRGDSAAYFCASSPYRGRGTQYFGPGTRLLVL.

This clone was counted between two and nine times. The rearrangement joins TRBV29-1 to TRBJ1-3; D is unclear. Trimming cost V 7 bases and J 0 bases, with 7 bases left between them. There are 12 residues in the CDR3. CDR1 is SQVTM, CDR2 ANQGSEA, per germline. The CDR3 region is CSASRSGNTIYF. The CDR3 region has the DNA TGCAGCGCCTCCCGCTCTGGAAACACCATATATTTT.

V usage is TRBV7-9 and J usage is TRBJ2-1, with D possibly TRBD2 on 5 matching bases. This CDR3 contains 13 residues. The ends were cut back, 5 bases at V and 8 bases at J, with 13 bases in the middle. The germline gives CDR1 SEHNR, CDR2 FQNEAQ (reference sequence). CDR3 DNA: TGTGCCAGCAGCCCCCCCTCGAGGGATGAGCAGTTCTTC. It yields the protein CASSPPSRDEQFF.

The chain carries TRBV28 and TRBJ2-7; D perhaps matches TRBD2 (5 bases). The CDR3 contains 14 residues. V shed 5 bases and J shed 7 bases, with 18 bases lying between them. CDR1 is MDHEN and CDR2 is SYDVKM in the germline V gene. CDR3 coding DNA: TGTGCCAGCAGTCCCTGGCAGATGCCGGGGGAGCAGTACTTC. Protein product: CASSPWQMPGEQYF.

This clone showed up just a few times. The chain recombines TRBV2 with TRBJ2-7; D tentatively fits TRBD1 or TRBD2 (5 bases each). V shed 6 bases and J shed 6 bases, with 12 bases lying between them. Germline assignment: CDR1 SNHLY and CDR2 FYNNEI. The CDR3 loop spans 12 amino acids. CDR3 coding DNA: TGTGCCAGCAGCGGGACGTTTACCGAGCAGTACTTC. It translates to CASSGTFTEQYF. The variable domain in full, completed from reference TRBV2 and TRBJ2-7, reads EPEVTQTPSHQVTQMGQEVILRCVPISNHLYFYWYRQILGQKVEFLVSFYNNEISEKSEIFDDQFSVERPDGSNFTLKIRSTKLEDSAMYFCASSGTFTEQYFGPGTRLTVT.

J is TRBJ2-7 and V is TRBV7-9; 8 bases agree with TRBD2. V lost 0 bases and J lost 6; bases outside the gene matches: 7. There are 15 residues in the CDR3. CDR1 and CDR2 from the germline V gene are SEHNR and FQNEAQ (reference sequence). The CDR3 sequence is CASSLALFAGGEQYF. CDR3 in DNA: TGTGCCAGCAGCTTAGCGCTATTCGCGGGAGGCGAGCAGTACTTC.

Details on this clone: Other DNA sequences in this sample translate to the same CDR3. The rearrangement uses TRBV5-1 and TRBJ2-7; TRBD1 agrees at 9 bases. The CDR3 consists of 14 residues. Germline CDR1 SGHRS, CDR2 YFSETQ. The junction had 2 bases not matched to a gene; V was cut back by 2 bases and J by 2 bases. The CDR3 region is CASSFRQGAYEQYF. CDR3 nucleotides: TGCGCCAGCAGCTTCCGACAGGGGGCCTACGAGCAGTACTTC.

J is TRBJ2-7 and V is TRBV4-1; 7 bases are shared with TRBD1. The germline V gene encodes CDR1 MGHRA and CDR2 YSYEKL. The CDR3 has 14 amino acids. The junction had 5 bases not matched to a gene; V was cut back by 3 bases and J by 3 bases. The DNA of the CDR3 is TGCGCCAGCAGCCAGCCGGGACAGAACTACGAGCAGTACTTC. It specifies CASSQPGQNYEQYF.

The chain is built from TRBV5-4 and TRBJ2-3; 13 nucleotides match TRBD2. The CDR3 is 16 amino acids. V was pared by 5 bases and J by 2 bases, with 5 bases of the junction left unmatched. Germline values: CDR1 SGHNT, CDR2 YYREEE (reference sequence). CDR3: CASSWGTSGTTDTQYF. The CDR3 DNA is TGTGCCAGCAGTTGGGGGACTAGCGGGACCACAGATACGCAGTATTTT.

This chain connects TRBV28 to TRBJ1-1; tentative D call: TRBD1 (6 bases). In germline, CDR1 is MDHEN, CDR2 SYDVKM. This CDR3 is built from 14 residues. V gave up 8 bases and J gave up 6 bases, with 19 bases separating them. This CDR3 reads CASGPGHRKAEAFF. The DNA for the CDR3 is TGTGCCAGCGGACCGGGACACCGGAAGGCTGAAGCTTTCTTT. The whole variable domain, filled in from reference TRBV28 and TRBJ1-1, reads DVKVTQSSRYLVKRTGEKVFLECVQDMDHENMFWYRQDPGLGLRLIYFSYDVKMKEKGDIPEGYSVSREKKERFSLILESASTNQTSMYLCASGPGHRKAEAFFGQGTRLTVV.

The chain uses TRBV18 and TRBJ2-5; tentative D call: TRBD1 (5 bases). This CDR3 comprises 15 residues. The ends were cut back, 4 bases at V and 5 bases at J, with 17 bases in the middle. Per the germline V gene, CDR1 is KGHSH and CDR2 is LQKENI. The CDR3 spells CASSRRTSLGETQYF. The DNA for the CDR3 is TGTGCCAGCTCACGCCGGACATCCCTGGGGGAGACCCAGTACTTC.

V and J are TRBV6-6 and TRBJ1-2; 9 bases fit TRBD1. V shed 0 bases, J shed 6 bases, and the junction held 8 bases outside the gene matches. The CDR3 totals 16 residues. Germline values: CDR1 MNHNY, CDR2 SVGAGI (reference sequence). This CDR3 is CASSYSSGTGLDGYTF. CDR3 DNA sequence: TGTGCCAGCAGTTACTCGAGCGGGACAGGGCTTGATGGCTACACCTTC.

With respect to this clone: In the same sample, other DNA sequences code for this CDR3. This CDR3 is CASSPGSNQPQHF. The CDR3 DNA is TGTGCCAGCTCACCCGGTAGCAATCAGCCCCAGCATTTT. This chain links TRBV18 with TRBJ1-5; D remains ambiguous. The germline CDR1 and CDR2 sequences are KGHSH and LQKENI. Trimming cost V 3 bases and J 0 bases, with 3 bases left between them. CDR3 length equals 13 residues.

The CDR3 coding sequence is TGTGCCAGCAGTTACTTCCACGACAGGTTGGGAGGCTACACCTTC. Its translation: CASSYFHDRLGGYTF. The chain couples TRBV6-5 to TRBJ1-2; TRBD1 is a possible D gene (6 bases). Germline loops: CDR1 MNHEY, CDR2 SVGAGI. There are 15 residues in the CDR3. V lost 1 base to trimming and J lost 8 bases, with 17 bases between them.

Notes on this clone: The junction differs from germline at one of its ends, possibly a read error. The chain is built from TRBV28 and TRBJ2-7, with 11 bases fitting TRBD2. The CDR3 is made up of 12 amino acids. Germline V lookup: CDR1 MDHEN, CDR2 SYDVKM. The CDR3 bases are TGTGCCAGCAGCCCGACCGGACTAGCGGGTTTCTTC. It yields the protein CASSPTGLAGFF.

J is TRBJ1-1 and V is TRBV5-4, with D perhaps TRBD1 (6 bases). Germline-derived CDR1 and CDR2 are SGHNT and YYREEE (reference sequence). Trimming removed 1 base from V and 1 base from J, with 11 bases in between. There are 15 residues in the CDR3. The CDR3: CASSLRGTRNTEAFF. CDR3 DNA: TGTGCCAGCAGCTTGCGAGGGACAAGGAACACTGAAGCTTTCTTT.

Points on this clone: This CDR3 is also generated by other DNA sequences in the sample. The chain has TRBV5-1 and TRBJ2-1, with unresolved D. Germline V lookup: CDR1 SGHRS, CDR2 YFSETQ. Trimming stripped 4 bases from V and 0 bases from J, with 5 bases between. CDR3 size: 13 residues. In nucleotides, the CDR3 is TGCGCCAGCAGCCCGAGCTCCTACAATGAGCAGTTCTTC. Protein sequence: CASSPSSYNEQFF.

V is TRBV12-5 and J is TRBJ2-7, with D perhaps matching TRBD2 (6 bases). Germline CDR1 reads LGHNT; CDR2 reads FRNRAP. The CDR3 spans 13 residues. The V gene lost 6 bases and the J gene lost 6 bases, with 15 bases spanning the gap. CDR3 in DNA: TGTGCTAGTGGGGAGGGAACCGCCGGCGAGCAGTACTTC. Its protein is CASGEGTAGEQYF.

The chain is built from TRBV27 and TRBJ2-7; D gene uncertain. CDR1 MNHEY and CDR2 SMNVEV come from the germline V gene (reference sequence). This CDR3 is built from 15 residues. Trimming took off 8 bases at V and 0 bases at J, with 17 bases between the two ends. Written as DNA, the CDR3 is TGTGCCAGCCGCCCTCGGTCTTCGGGCTCCTACGAGCAGTACTTC. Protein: CASRPRSSGSYEQYF.

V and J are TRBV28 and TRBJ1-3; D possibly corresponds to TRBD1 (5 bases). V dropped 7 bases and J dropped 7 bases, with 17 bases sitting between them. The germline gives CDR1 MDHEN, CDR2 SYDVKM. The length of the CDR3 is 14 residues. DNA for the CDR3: TGTGCCAGCACCGAACTTCCCTCAGGGAACACCATATATTTT. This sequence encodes CASTELPSGNTIYF.

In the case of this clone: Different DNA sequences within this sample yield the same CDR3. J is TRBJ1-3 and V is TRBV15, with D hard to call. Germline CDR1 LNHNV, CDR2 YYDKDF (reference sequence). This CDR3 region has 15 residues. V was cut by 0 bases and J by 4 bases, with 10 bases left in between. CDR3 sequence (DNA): TGTGCCACCAGCAGAGATAGAGGTTCAGGAAACACCATATATTTT. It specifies CATSRDRGSGNTIYF.

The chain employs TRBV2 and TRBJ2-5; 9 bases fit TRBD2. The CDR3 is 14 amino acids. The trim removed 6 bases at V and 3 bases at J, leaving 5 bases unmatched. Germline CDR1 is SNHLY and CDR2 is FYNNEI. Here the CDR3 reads CASRASGKKETQYF. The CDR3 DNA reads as TGTGCCAGCAGGGCTAGCGGGAAGAAAGAGACCCAGTACTTC.

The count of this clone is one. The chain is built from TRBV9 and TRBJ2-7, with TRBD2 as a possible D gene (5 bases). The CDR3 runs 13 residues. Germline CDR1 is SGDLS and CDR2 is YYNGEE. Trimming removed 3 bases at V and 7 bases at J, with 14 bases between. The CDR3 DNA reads TGTGCCAGCAGCGCTAGAGGCCGGGGTGAGCAGTACTTC. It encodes CASSARGRGEQYF.

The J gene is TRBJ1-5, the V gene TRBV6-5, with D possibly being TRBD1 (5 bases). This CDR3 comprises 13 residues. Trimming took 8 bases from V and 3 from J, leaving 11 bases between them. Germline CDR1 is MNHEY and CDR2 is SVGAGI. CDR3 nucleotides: TGTGCCAGCGGGACTTTAGTCAATCAGCCCCAGCATTTT. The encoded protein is CASGTLVNQPQHF.

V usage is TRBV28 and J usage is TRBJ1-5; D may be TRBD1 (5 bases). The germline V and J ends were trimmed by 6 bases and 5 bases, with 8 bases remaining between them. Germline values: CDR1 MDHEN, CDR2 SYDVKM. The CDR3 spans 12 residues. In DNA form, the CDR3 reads TGTGCCAGCAGAGCGGGGCATCAGCCCCAGCATTTT. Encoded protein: CASRAGHQPQHF.

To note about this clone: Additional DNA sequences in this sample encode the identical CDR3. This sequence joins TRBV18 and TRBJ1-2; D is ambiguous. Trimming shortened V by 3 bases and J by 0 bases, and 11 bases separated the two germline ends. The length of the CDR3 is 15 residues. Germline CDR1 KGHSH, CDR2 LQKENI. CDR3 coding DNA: TGTGCCAGCTCACCCTCGGACCGAGCTAACTATGGCTACACCTTC. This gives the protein CASSPSDRANYGYTF.

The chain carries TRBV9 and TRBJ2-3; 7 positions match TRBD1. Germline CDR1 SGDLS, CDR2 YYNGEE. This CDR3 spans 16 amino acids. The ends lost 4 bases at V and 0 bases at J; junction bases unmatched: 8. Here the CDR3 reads CASSFGTASSTDTQYF. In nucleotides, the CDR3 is TGTGCCAGCAGCTTCGGGACAGCTTCTAGCACAGATACGCAGTATTTT. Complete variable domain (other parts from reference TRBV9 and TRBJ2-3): DSGVTQTPKHLITATGQRVTLRCSPRSGDLSVYWYQQSLDQGLQFLIQYYNGEERAKGNILERFSAQQFPDLHSELNLSSLELGDSALYFCASSFGTASSTDTQYFGPGTRLTVL.

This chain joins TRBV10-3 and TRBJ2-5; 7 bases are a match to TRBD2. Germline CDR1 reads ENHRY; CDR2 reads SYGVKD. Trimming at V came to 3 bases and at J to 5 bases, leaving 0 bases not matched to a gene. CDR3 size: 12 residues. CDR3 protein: CAISDSGETQYF. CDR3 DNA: TGTGCCATCAGTGATAGCGGGGAGACCCAGTACTTC.